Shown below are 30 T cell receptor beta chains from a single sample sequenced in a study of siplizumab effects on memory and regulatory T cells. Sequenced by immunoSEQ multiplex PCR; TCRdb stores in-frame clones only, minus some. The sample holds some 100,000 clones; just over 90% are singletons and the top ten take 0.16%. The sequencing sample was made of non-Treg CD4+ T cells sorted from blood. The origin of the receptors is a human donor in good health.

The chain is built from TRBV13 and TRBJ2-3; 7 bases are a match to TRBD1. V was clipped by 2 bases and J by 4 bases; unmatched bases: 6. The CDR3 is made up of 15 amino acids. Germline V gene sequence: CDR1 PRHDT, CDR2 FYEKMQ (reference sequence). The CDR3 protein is CASSLWVTGADTQYF. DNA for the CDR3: TGTGCCAGCAGCTTATGGGTCACAGGGGCAGATACGCAGTATTTT.

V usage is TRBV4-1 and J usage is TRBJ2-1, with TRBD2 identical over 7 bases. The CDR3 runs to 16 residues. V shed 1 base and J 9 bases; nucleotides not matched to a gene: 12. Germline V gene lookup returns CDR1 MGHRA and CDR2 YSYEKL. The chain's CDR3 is CASSQGATERGGEQFF. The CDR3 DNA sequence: TGCGCCAGCAGCCAAGGCGCGACGGAGCGGGGAGGTGAGCAGTTCTTC.

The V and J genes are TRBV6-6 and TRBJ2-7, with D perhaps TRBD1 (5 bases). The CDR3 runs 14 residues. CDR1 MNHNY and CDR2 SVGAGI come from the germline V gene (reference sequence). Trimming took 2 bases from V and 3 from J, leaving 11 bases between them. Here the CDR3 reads CASSYTGQGYEQYF. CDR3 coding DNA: TGTGCCAGCAGTTACACCGGTCAGGGCTACGAGCAGTACTTC.

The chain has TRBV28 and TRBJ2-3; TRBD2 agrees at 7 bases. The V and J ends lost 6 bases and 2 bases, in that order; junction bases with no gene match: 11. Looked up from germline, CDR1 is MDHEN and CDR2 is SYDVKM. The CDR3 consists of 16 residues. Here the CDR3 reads CASRTWAGGFTDTQYF. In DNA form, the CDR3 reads TGTGCCAGCAGGACCTGGGCCGGGGGGTTCACAGATACGCAGTATTTT.

The CDR3 DNA reads as TGTGCCTGGAGTGTGGGGGGGGGCACTGAAGCTTTCTTT. Encoded protein: CAWSVGGGTEAFF. The rearrangement uses TRBV30 and TRBJ1-1; possible D gene TRBD1, 5 bases. Germline loops: CDR1 GTSNPN, CDR2 SVGIG (reference sequence). Between the trimmed V and J ends, which lost 0 bases and 4 bases, there was a span of 9 bases. The CDR3 loop spans 13 amino acids.

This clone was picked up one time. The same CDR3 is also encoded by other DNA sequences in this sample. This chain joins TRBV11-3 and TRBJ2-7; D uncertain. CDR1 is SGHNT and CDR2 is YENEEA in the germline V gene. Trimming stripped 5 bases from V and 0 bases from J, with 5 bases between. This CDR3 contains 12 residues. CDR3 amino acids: CASSLDSYEQYF. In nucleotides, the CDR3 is TGTGCCAGCAGCCTGGACTCCTACGAGCAGTACTTC.

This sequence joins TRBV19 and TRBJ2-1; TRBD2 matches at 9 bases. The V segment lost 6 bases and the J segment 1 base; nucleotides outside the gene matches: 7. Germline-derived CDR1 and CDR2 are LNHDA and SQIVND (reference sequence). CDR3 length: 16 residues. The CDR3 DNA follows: TGTGCCAGTAGAAAGAGCGGGGGGAAATCCTACAATGAGCAGTTCTTC. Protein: CASRKSGGKSYNEQFF.

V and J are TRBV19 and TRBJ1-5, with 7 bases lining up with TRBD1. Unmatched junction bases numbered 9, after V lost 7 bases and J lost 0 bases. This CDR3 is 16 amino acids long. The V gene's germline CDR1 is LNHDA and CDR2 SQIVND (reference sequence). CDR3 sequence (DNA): TGTGCCAGTAAAGGACAGGCCGCGTATAGCAATCAGCCCCAGCATTTT. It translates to CASKGQAAYSNQPQHF.

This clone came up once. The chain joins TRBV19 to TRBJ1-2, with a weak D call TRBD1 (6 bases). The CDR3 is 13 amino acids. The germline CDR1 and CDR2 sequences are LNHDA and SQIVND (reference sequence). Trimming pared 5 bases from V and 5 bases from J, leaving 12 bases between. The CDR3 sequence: CASSPGVGYGYTF. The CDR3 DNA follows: TGTGCCAGTAGTCCAGGGGTAGGGTATGGCTACACCTTC.

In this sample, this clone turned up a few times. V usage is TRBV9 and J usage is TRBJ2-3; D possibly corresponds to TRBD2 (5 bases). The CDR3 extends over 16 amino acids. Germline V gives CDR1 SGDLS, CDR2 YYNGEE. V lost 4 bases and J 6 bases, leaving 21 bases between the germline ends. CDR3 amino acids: CASSRPEALLADTQYF. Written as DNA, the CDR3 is TGTGCCAGCAGCCGCCCGGAGGCCCTTCTTGCCGATACGCAGTATTTT.

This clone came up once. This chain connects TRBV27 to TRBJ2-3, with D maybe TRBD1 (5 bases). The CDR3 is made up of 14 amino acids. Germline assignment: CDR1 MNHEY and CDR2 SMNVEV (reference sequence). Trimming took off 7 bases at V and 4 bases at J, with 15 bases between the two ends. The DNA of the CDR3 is TGTGCCAGCACCCTGGGATGGGGCTCAGATACGCAGTATTTT. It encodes CASTLGWGSDTQYF.

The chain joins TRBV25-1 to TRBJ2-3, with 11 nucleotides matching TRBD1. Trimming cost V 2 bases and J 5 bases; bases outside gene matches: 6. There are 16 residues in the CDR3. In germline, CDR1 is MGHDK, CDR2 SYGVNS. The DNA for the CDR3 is TGTGCCAGCAGTGAAATCGGGACAGGGGGTATAGATACGCAGTATTTT. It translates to CASSEIGTGGIDTQYF. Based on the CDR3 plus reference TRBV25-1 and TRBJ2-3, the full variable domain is EADIYQTPRYLVIGTGKKITLECSQTMGHDKMYWYQQDPGMELHLIHYSYGVNSTEKGDLSSESTVSRIRTEHFPLTLESARPSHTSQYLCASSEIGTGGIDTQYFGPGTRLTVL.

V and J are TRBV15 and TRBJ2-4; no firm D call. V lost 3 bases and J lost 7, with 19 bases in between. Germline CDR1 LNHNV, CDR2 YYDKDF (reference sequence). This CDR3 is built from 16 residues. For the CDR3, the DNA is TGTGCCACCAGCAGGCGGTCATCACAGCTTGGGAACATTCAGTACTTC. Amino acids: CATSRRSSQLGNIQYF.

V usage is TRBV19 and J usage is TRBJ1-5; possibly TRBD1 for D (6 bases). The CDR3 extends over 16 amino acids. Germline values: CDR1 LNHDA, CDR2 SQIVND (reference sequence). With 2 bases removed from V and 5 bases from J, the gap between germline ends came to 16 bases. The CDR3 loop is CASSITGLGIYQPQHF. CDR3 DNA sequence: TGTGCCAGTAGTATAACAGGGTTGGGAATTTATCAGCCCCAGCATTTT.

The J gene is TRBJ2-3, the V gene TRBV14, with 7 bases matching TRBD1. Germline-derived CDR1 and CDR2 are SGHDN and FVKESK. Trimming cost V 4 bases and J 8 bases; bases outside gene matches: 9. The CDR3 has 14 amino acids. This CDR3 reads CASSLGTVVVTQYF. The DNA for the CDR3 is TGTGCCAGCAGCCTAGGGACAGTTGTGGTTACGCAGTATTTT.

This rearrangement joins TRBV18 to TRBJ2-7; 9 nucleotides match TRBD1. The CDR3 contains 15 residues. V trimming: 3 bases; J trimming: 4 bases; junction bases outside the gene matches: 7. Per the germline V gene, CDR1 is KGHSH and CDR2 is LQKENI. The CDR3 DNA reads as TGTGCCAGCTCACCTGGACAGGGGCGGACATACGAGCAGTACTTC. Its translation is CASSPGQGRTYEQYF.

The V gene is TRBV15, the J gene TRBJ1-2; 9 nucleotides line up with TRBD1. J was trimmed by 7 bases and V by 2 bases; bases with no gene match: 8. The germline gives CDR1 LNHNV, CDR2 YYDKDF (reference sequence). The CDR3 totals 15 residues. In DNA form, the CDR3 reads TGTGCCACCAGCAGAAGGGGACAGGGACAGTCTGGCTACACCTTC. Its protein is CATSRRGQGQSGYTF.

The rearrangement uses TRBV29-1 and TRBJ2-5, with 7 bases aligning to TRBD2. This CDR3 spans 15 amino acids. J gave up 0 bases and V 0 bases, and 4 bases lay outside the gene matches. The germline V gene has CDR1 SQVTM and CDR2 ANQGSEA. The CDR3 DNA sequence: TGCAGCGTTGAAGAATTCCTAGCGGACCAAGAGACCCAGTACTTC. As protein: CSVEEFLADQETQYF.

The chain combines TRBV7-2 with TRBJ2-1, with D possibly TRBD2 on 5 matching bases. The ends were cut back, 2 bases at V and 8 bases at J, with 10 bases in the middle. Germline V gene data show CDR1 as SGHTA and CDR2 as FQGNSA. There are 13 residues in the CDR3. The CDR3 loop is CASSLFPRDEQFF. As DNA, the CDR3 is TGTGCCAGCAGCTTATTCCCGCGGGATGAGCAGTTCTTC. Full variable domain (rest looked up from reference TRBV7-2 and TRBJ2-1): GAGVSQSPSNKVTEKGKDVELRCDPISGHTALYWYRQSLGQGLEFLIYFQGNSAPDKSGLPSDRFSAERTGGSVSTLTIQRTQQEDSAVYLCASSLFPRDEQFFGPGTRLTVL.

The CDR3 sequence is CASSQEGSQPQHF. CDR3 in DNA: TGTGCCAGCTCACAAGAAGGGAGCCAGCCCCAGCATTTT. The chain joins TRBV18 to TRBJ1-5; D unclear. Germline V lookup: CDR1 KGHSH, CDR2 LQKENI. With 4 bases removed from V and 7 bases from J, the gap between germline ends came to 11 bases. The CDR3 length is 13 residues.

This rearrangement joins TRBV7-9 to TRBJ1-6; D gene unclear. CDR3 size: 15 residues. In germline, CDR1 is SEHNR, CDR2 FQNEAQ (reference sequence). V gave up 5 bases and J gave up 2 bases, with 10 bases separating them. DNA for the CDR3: TGTGCCAGCAGCCCTCCGGCCACCTATAATTCACCCCTCCACTTT. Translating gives CASSPPATYNSPLHF. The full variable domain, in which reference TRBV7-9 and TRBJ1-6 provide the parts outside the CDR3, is DTGVSQNPRHKITKRGQNVTFRCDPISEHNRLYWYRQTLGQGPEFLTYFQNEAQLEKSRLLSDRFSAERPKGSFSTLEIQRTEQGDSAMYLCASSPPATYNSPLHFGNGTRLTVT.

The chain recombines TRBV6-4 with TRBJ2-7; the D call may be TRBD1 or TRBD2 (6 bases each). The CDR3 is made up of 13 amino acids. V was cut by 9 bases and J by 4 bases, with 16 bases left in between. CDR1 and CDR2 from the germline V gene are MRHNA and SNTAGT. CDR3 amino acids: CARRRTGAYEQYF. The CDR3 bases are TGTGCCAGGAGGAGGACGGGGGCTTACGAGCAGTACTTC.

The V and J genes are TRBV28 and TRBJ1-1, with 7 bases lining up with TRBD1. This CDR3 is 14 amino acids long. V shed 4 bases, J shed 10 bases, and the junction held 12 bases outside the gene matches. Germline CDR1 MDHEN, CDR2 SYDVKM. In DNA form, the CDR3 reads TGTGCCAGCAGTTCGACAGGGAGGGACCCGAGAGCTTTCTTT. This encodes CASSSTGRDPRAFF.

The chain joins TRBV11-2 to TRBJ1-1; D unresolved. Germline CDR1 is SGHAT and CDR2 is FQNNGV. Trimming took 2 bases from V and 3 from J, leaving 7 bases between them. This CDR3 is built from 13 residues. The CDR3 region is CASSLIRDTEAFF. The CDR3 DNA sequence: TGTGCCAGCAGCTTAATCCGGGACACTGAAGCTTTCTTT.

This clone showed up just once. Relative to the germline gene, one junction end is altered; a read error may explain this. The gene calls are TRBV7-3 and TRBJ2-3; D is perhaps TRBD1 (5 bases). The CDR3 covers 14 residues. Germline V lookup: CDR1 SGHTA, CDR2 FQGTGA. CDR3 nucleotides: TGTGCCAACAGCTTAGGGGTAGGGCGAGATACGCAGTATTTT. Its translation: CANSLGVGRDTQYF.

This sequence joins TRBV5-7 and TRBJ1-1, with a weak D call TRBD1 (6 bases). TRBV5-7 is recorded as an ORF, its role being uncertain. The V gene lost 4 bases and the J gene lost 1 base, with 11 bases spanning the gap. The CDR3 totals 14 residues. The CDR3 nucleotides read TGTGCCAGCAGCCGAGGGGGGGAGAACACTGAAGCTTTCTTT. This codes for CASSRGGENTEAFF.

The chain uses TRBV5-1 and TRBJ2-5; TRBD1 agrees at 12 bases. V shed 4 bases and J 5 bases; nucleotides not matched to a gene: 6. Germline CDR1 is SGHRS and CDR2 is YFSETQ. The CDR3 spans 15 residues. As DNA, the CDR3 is TGCGCCAGCAGCCCCGGGACAGGGGGCGAGGAGACCCAGTACTTC. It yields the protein CASSPGTGGEETQYF. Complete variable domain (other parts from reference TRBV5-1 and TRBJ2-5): KAGVTQTPRYLIKTRGQQVTLSCSPISGHRSVSWYQQTPGQGLQFLFEYFSETQRNKGNFPGRFSGRQFSNSRSEMNVSTLELGDSALYLCASSPGTGGEETQYFGPGTRLLVL.

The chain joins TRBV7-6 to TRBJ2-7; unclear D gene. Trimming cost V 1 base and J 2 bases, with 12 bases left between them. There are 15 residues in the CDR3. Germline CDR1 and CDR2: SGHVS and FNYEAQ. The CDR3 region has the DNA TGTGCCAGCAGCTTAGGTGCTGGAGAAACCTACGAGCAGTACTTC. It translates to CASSLGAGETYEQYF.

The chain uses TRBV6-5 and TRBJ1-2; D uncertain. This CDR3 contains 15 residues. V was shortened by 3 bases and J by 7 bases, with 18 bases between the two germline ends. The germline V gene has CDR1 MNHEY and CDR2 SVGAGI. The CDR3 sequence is CASSYVGLVDAGYTF. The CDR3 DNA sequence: TGTGCCAGCAGTTATGTTGGGCTCGTCGACGCTGGCTACACCTTC.

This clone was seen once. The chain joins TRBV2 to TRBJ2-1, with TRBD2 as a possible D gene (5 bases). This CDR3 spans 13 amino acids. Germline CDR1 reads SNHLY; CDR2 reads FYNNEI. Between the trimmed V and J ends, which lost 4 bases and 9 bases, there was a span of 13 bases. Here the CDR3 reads CASSGGPGGEQFF. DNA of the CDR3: TGTGCCAGCAGTGGAGGGCCCGGCGGTGAGCAGTTCTTC.